The rows below give T cell receptor beta chains drawn from one sample of a study of CD8 T cells in Susac syndrome. TCRdb used MiXCR to reprocess the immunoSEQ multiplex PCR reads, holding one entry per CDR3 protein. The repertoire holds 130,000 or so distinct CDR3 sequences, with around 86% as singletons. Specimen: CD8+ T cells from PBMCs. These receptors were collected from a human donor with multiple sclerosis. The CDR3 runs from the conserved cysteine through the conserved F or W. The D gene is left open where the match is weak. Size is stated for part of the rows, as once, few or many counts, or as a class when the clone is expanded.

v_call	j_call	d_call	clone_size	cdr3_nt	cdr3_aa
TRBV28	TRBJ1-1	.	.	TGTGCCAGCAGTTTAAGGCCCAATATGAACACTGAAGCTTTCTTT	CASSLRPNMNTEAFF
TRBV27	TRBJ2-3	.	.	TGTGCCAGCAGTTTTATTATAGGGGACACAGATACGCAGTATTTT	CASSFIIGDTDTQYF
TRBV4-3	TRBJ2-5	.	.	TGCGCCAGCAGCCAAGACCTCTTACAGGGGAGGTTGAAGACCCAGTACTTC	CASSQDLLQGRLKTQYF
TRBV7-9	TRBJ2-7	TRBD2	.	TGTGCCAGCAGCCTGACTAGCGGGGGGCCCTCCTCCTACGAGCAGTACTTC	CASSLTSGGPSSYEQYF
TRBV4-1	TRBJ1-5	.	.	TGCGCCAGCAGCCAAGAGCCGGGTGGAACCTATCAGCCCCAGCATTTT	CASSQEPGGTYQPQHF
TRBV15	TRBJ1-6	.	.	TGTGCCACCAACTTCATGGGGGGTAGCGTGGTCTCACCCCTCCACTTT	CATNFMGGSVVSPLHF
TRBV30	TRBJ2-4	.	.	TGTGCCTGGGACGACTCGGGCGGGAACATTCAGTACTTC	CAWDDSGGNIQYF
TRBV7-8	TRBJ2-1	.	once	TGTGCCAGCAGCTTAGCTGCTTTCCAGTTCTTC	CASSLAAFQFF
TRBV4-1	TRBJ1-4	.	.	TGCGTCAGCAGCCAACGAACCGCAATAGGGCCGAATGAAAAACTGTTTTTT	CVSSQRTAIGPNEKLFF
TRBV19	TRBJ2-3	.	.	TGTGCCAGTAGTGTCCTTTTCAGGGGCACAGATACGCAGTATTTT	CASSVLFRGTDTQYF
TRBV12-3/TRBV12-4	TRBJ2-2	.	.	TGTGCCAGCAGTTTCCGGCAACTAAAAGGTTTGAGCACCGGGGAGCTGTTTTTT	CASSFRQLKGLSTGELFF
TRBV4-3	TRBJ2-1	TRBD2	.	TGCGCCAGCAGCCCACACTGGGAGCGGGAGGCCCTCTACAATGAGCAGTTCTTC	CASSPHWEREALYNEQFF
TRBV6-1	TRBJ1-2	.	.	TGTGCCAGCAGTGAGATAGGAATTAACTATGGCTACACCTTC	CASSEIGINYGYTF
TRBV30	TRBJ1-1	TRBD1	.	TGTGCCTGGAGCGGACAGGACCTTGAAGCTTTCTTT	CAWSGQDLEAFF
TRBV27	TRBJ1-1	.	.	TGTGCCAGCAGCTTGCGGGGGGAGTTAGAAGCTTTCTTT	CASSLRGELEAFF
TRBV27	TRBJ1-3	TRBD1	.	TGTGCCAGCAGTTTAGGACAGGGATATGGAAACACCATATATTTT	CASSLGQGYGNTIYF
TRBV18	TRBJ2-3	.	.	TGTGCCAGCTCAGCTCGCGAGTCTAGCACAGATACGCAGTATTTT	CASSARESSTDTQYF
TRBV4-3	TRBJ1-3	.	.	TGCGCCAGCAGCCAAGATCGTGAGGGGCCTGTTGGAAACACCATATATTTT	CASSQDREGPVGNTIYF